The 29 T cell receptor beta chains listed next were all sequenced from one sample in a study of metastatic and nonmetastatic thyroid tumors. Every patient was untreated before thyroid surgery. Using MiXCR, TCRdb reanalyzed the PCR reads. The data contain around 30,000 clones, roughly a quarter of them seen just once; the ten biggest clones take up about 2.5%. The sequenced material came from blood. The receptor set was obtained from a female donor with papillary thyroid cancer or a benign thyroid nodule (not recorded which). Some clones in this sample may be carry-over from other donors' samples.

V gene TRBV11-1 combines with J gene TRBJ2-3; perhaps TRBD2 as D (5 bases). CDR1 and CDR2 from the germline V gene are SGHAT and FQDESV (reference sequence). The V gene lost 5 bases and the J gene lost 1 base, with 19 bases spanning the gap. CDR3 length equals 17 residues. The CDR3 sequence: CASSKGSAGSRTDTQYF. DNA for the CDR3: TGTGCCAGCAGCAAAGGATCCGCGGGCAGCCGCACAGATACGCAGTATTTT.

With regard to this clone: At one boundary the junction diverges from the germline segment, which might be a read error. The chain combines TRBV6-4 with TRBJ2-7, with 7 positions matching TRBD2. The CDR3 is 16 amino acids. CDR1 and CDR2 from the germline V gene are MRHNA and SNTAGT. Written as DNA, the CDR3 is TGTGCCAACAGTGACTGGAACGGCGGGAGCTTTTCCGAGCAGTACTTC. Its protein is CANSDWNGGSFSEQYF.

This clone is labeled as medium-sized (0.01 to 0.1%). The chain links TRBV12-3 or TRBV12-4 to TRBJ2-7, with TRBD2 matching over 13 bases. The CDR3 contains 15 residues. The trim removed 6 bases at V and 4 bases at J, leaving 6 bases unmatched. The CDR3 spells CASSPRGLAGYEQYF. The CDR3 DNA reads as TGTGCCAGCAGCCCAAGGGGACTAGCGGGATACGAGCAGTACTTC.

A note on this clone: The junction departs from the called germline gene at one end, perhaps through a read error. The chain joins TRBV3-1 to TRBJ2-5, with D perhaps being TRBD1 or TRBD2 (5 bases each). Germline loops: CDR1 LGHDT, CDR2 YNNKEL (reference sequence). The CDR3 is 16 amino acids. The CDR3 loop is CASSHDMGEIEETRYF. For the CDR3, the DNA is TGTGCCAGCAGCCATGATATGGGGGAGATTGAGGAGACCCGGTACTTC.

With regard to this clone: At one of its ends the junction is not consistent with the germline gene, which may arise from a read error. This specimen includes other DNA sequences encoding the same CDR3. This chain uses TRBV7-3 with TRBJ2-1; 7 bases are shared with TRBD2. The CDR3 has 14 residues. From germline, CDR1 is SGHTA and CDR2 FQGTGA. CDR3 amino acids: CASSLTREGNEQFF. The CDR3 region has the DNA TGTGCCAGCAGCCTAACTAGGGAGGGGAATGAGCAGTTCTTC.

In its sample, this clone was seen many times. The chain has TRBV6-2 or TRBV6-3 and TRBJ1-1, with D unresolved. CDR1 MNHEY and CDR2 SVGEGT come from the germline V gene. V lost 0 bases, J lost 8 bases, and 10 bases lay in between. This CDR3 comprises 13 residues. CDR3 loop: CASSYSPLGEAFF. Here the CDR3 DNA reads TGTGCCAGCAGTTACTCTCCTTTGGGGGAAGCTTTCTTT.

Comment on this clone: Sequence at one end of the junction differs from germline and may be a read error. V is TRBV12-3 or TRBV12-4 and J is TRBJ2-3; D possibly corresponds to TRBD2 (6 bases). The CDR3 extends over 14 amino acids. CDR3 residues: CASSGRRVADTLYF. The CDR3 coding sequence is TGTGCCAGCTCCGGACGGAGGGTCGCAGATACGCTGTATTTT.

This clone is medium-sized. The V gene is TRBV5-1, the J gene TRBJ2-7; TRBD2 matches at 8 bases. Trimming at V came to 3 bases and at J to 4 bases, leaving 9 bases not matched to a gene. This CDR3 spans 15 amino acids. Germline V gives CDR1 SGHRS, CDR2 YFSETQ. The CDR3 sequence is CASSSGSGTWYEQYF. CDR3 coding DNA: TGCGCCAGCAGCTCCGGTAGCGGGACTTGGTACGAGCAGTACTTC.

As to this clone: Being one base from a much bigger clone, this may be a read error. The same CDR3 can be traced to other DNA sequences in this sample. The chain carries TRBV9 and TRBJ2-1, with 8 bases matching TRBD2. The V gene's germline CDR1 is SGDLS and CDR2 YYNGEE. V gave up 4 bases and J gave up 9 bases; unmatched junction bases: 9. The CDR3 loop spans 14 amino acids. CDR3 amino acids: CASSPLAGSVEQFF. The CDR3 DNA reads TGTGCCAGCAGCCCCTTAGCGGGATCTGTTGAGCAGTTCTTC.

Remarks on this clone: A single base separates this from a much larger clone, so it may be a read error. The V and J genes are TRBV29-1 and TRBJ2-5, with TRBD2 matching 7 bases. V lost 4 bases and J lost 5; bases outside the gene matches: 10. Germline assignment: CDR1 SQVTM and CDR2 ANQGSEA. The CDR3 has 14 amino acids. The CDR3 DNA follows: TGCAGCGTTGCGGGGACTAACGGGACGGAGACCCAGTACTTC. Residues: CSVAGTNGTETQYF.

As for this clone: The conserved phenylalanine or tryptophan is not found at the CDR3 terminus, so this likely reflects a read error. The chain recombines TRBV12-3 or TRBV12-4 with TRBJ1-5, with D uncertain. Trimming stripped 3 bases from V and 3 bases from J, with 3 bases between. This CDR3 has 12 amino acids. CDR3 DNA: TGTGCCAGCAGTTTCTACAATCAGCCCCAGCATCTT. Encoded protein: CASSFYNQPQHL.

This clone turned up a few times. The chain combines TRBV19 with TRBJ2-7; no clear D. V gave up 3 bases and J gave up 1 base, with 4 bases separating them. Germline CDR1 is LNHDA and CDR2 is SQIVND (reference sequence). This CDR3 spans 12 amino acids. CDR3 protein: CASSMVSYEQYF. DNA of the CDR3: TGTGCCAGTAGTATGGTTTCCTACGAGCAGTACTTC.

This clone was found many times. The chain is built from TRBV5-1 and TRBJ2-7; 10 bases fit TRBD2. CDR1 SGHRS and CDR2 YFSETQ come from the germline V gene. J gave up 3 bases and V 3 bases, and 0 bases lay outside the gene matches. The CDR3 length is 13 residues. For the CDR3, the DNA is TGCGCCAGCAGCTCTAGCGGGAGCTACGAGCAGTACTTC. This gives the protein CASSSSGSYEQYF. Variable domain in full (rest from reference TRBV5-1 and TRBJ2-7): KAGVTQTPRYLIKTRGQQVTLSCSPISGHRSVSWYQQTPGQGLQFLFEYFSETQRNKGNFPGRFSGRQFSNSRSEMNVSTLELGDSALYLCASSSSGSYEQYFGPGTRLTVT.

As to this clone: Given a much more abundant clone one base away, this may be a read error. J is TRBJ2-2 and V is TRBV7-9; TRBD1 aligns across 7 bases. The ends lost 7 bases at V and 6 bases at J; junction bases unmatched: 11. The CDR3 runs 15 residues. From germline, CDR1 is SEHNR and CDR2 FQNEAQ (reference sequence). CDR3 in amino acids: CASIHGQDWAGELFF. The CDR3 DNA reads as TGTGCCAGCATCCACGGACAGGATTGGGCCGGGGAGCTGTTTTTT.

The table lists this clone with many counts. The chain employs TRBV6-2 or TRBV6-3 and TRBJ2-3; D perhaps matches TRBD1 (7 bases). The germline CDR1 and CDR2 sequences are MNHEY and SVGEGT. There are 16 residues in the CDR3. The ends were cut back, 0 bases at V and 3 bases at J, with 13 bases in the middle. The CDR3 protein is CASSYSMAGGTDTQYF. DNA of the CDR3: TGTGCCAGCAGTTACTCGATGGCAGGGGGGACAGATACGCAGTATTTT.

This clone showed up many times. The CDR3 loop reads CACHPPGLAGTEAFF. DNA of the CDR3: TGTGCCTGCCATCCTCCGGGACTGGCGGGCACTGAAGCTTTCTTT. The V call is TRBV30, the J call TRBJ1-1; possible D gene TRBD1, 5 bases. The CDR3 runs to 15 residues. The V gene's germline CDR1 is GTSNPN and CDR2 SVGIG (reference sequence). Trimming shortened V by 6 bases and J by 4 bases, and 21 bases separated the two germline ends.

In this sample, this clone is medium-sized. The chain recombines TRBV12-3 or TRBV12-4 with TRBJ2-7; 9 bases align to TRBD1. With 3 bases clipped from V and 1 base from J, the junction kept 1 base outside the gene matches. The CDR3 sequence is 14 residues long. The CDR3 loop reads CASSFDRGSYEQYF. CDR3 sequence (DNA): TGTGCCAGCAGTTTCGACAGGGGGTCCTACGAGCAGTACTTC.

This clone has a count of ten or more. V and J are TRBV7-2 and TRBJ1-5; 7 nucleotides match TRBD1. The CDR3 is 18 amino acids. Trimming at V came to 0 bases and at J to 1 base, leaving 9 bases not matched to a gene. CDR1 is SGHTA and CDR2 is FQGNSA in the germline V gene. CDR3 loop: CASSLALRGELSNQPQHF. CDR3 DNA: TGTGCCAGCAGCTTAGCGCTCAGGGGGGAGTTAAGCAATCAGCCCCAGCATTTT.

This clone has just a few counts. V gene TRBV24-1 combines with J gene TRBJ1-2, with 9 bases that match TRBD1. V was clipped by 9 bases and J by 5 bases; unmatched bases: 9. CDR3 size: 14 residues. Per the germline V gene, CDR1 is KGHDR and CDR2 is SFDVKD. CDR3 nucleotide sequence: TGTGCCACCCCCGGGACAGGGTATGGGTATGGCTACACCTTC. Its protein product is CATPGTGYGYGYTF.

J is TRBJ2-7 and V is TRBV4-2; D possibly matches TRBD1 or TRBD2 (5 bases each). Trimming pared 0 bases from V and 2 bases from J, leaving 11 bases between. The CDR3 consists of 15 residues. Germline values: CDR1 LGHNA, CDR2 YNFKEQ. Here the CDR3 reads CASSQEFRGPYEQYF. The CDR3 coding sequence is TGTGCCAGCAGCCAAGAGTTTAGGGGACCCTACGAGCAGTACTTC.

V is TRBV6-1 and J is TRBJ1-2; D possibly corresponds to TRBD1 (6 bases). This CDR3 has 15 residues. Looked up from germline, CDR1 is MNHNS and CDR2 is SASEGT. V lost 6 bases, J lost 5 bases, and 19 bases lay in between. DNA for the CDR3: TGTGCCAGCAGATTCCGGGGACACGGGGGGTATGGCTACACCTTC. The encoded protein is CASRFRGHGGYGYTF.

The sample holds many counts of this clone. Other DNA sequences of this sample code for an identical CDR3. The chain couples TRBV10-3 to TRBJ2-1; D call uncertain. Trimming left V 0 bases short and J 12 bases short, with 18 bases between. The CDR3 has 15 residues. CDR1 and CDR2 (germline): ENHRY, SYGVKD. The DNA of the CDR3 is TGTGCCATCAGTGAGTCACTGATACGACTGGAACCGCAGTTCTTC. It specifies CAISESLIRLEPQFF.

The sample holds many counts of this clone. The chain couples TRBV7-9 to TRBJ1-2; D remains ambiguous. Germline V gene sequence: CDR1 SEHNR, CDR2 FQNEAQ (reference sequence). The CDR3 has 13 residues. Trimming took 2 bases from V and 4 from J, leaving 8 bases between them. The DNA for the CDR3 is TGTGCCAGCAGCTTATCAGCAGGCTATGGCTACACCTTC. Translation: CASSLSAGYGYTF.

There are many counts of this clone. J is TRBJ2-2 and V is TRBV7-2; D not resolved. Trimming shortened V by 2 bases and J by 5 bases, and 6 bases separated the two germline ends. Germline V gene sequence: CDR1 SGHTA, CDR2 FQGNSA. The CDR3 is made up of 13 amino acids. In DNA form, the CDR3 reads TGTGCCAGCAGCTTAAAACAAACCGGGGAGCTGTTTTTT. Its translation: CASSLKQTGELFF.

The chain uses TRBV9 and TRBJ1-3; D not certain. The CDR3 is made up of 15 amino acids. Germline V gives CDR1 SGDLS, CDR2 YYNGEE. V lost 0 bases and J 1 base, leaving 8 bases between the germline ends. The CDR3 region has the DNA TGTGCCAGCAGCGTAGGAGACACATCTGGAAACACCATATATTTT. The encoded protein is CASSVGDTSGNTIYF.

The chain recombines TRBV19 with TRBJ2-7; 7 nucleotides align to TRBD1. Germline V lookup: CDR1 LNHDA, CDR2 SQIVND (reference sequence). CDR3 length: 15 amino acids. The V gene end was trimmed by 4 bases and the J gene end by 3 bases; junction bases not matched to a gene: 9. CDR3 sequence reads: CASSTRTGQHYEQYF. CDR3 DNA sequence: TGTGCCAGTAGTACAAGGACAGGACAACACTACGAGCAGTACTTC.

The chain carries TRBV6-5 and TRBJ2-3; TRBD1 is a possible D gene (6 bases). V lost 6 bases, J lost 7 bases, and 26 bases lay in between. Germline CDR1 and CDR2: MNHEY and SVGAGI. The CDR3 loop spans 17 amino acids. The DNA for the CDR3 is TGTGCCAGCAGCCGAACCGGGACAAGGGCCTACGGATATACGCAGTATTTT. This translates into CASSRTGTRAYGYTQYF.

Of note for this clone: The CDR3 does not end in the conserved phenylalanine or tryptophan, so this is likely a read error. This chain joins TRBV29-1 and TRBJ2-7; 12 bases map to TRBD1. Per germline, CDR1 SQVTM and CDR2 ANQGSEA. Unmatched junction bases numbered 7, after V lost 7 bases and J lost 6 bases. The CDR3 has 13 residues. The CDR3 bases are TGCAGCGGAGGGACAGGGGGCCCTGGCGAGCAGTACTGC. Translation gives CSGGTGGPGEQYC.

The sample holds many counts of this clone. A clone one base away is much larger, so this may be a read error. This chain links TRBV7-2 with TRBJ1-2; TRBD1 is a possible D gene (6 bases). Between the trimmed V and J ends, which lost 1 base and 7 bases, there was a span of 10 bases. Germline values: CDR1 SGHTA, CDR2 FQGNSA. This CDR3 is 13 amino acids long. CDR3 nucleotides: TGTGCCAGCAGCTTAGGGAGGGGGAGTGGCTACACCTTC. It specifies CASSLGRGSGYTF.